This TCR beta chain was sequenced for a study of blood T cell repertoires in COVID-19. Overall study context: The United States, Italy and Spain provided the acute and convalescent COVID-19 samples. From T cells, B-cell-depleted T cells, or PBMCs came the material, which was cDNA or gDNA.

This clone occurred a few times. A Seattle source enrolled patients during active infection and followed them longitudinally. As handled by the study authors: It was from reference gene primer amplification that nucleated cell counts were estimated. TCRdb's copy holds only in-frame clones and misses some; the assay was immunoSEQ multiplex PCR. V and J calls and clone size are given by that table; D and trimming were obtained from the DNA. The sample gives 200,000 to 300,000 clones, about nine tenths of which show up once; roughly 6.7% is in the top ten. J lost 7 bases, V lost 1 base, and 3 bases had no gene match. The CDR3 extends over 16 amino acids. Germline V gives CDR1 MGHRA, CDR2 YSYEKL.

Sequencing was performed on peripheral blood. The J gene is TRBJ1-6, the V gene TRBV4-1; the match to TRBD1 covers 11 bases. This clonotype originated in a woman aged 25 to 39 with COVID-19, enrolled during active disease. The DNA for the CDR3 is TGCGCCAGCAGCCAAGGGACAGGGGGCCTAAATTCACCCCTCCACTTT. Translating gives CASSQGTGGLNSPLHF.